A single sample is the source of the 32 T cell receptor beta chains below, sequenced in a study of cytomegalovirus exposure and HLA in healthy donors. Sequencing was performed with immunoSEQ multiplex PCR; in TCRdb, only in-frame clones are kept and a portion is missing. The sample contains about 250,000 clones, roughly 84% of which appear only once. Sequenced: PBMCs. The source is a young man in good health and CMV-seropositive.

V usage is TRBV6-1 and J usage is TRBJ2-7, with D perhaps being TRBD1 or TRBD2 (5 bases each). The CDR3 loop spans 14 amino acids. The V gene lost 2 bases and the J gene lost 5 bases, with 13 bases spanning the gap. Per germline, CDR1 MNHNS and CDR2 SASEGT. DNA of the CDR3: TGTGCCAGCAGTGAATTGAGTGGGGGAGACGAGCAGTACTTC. Translated: CASSELSGGDEQYF.

This chain joins TRBV4-3 and TRBJ1-4, with a weak D call TRBD1 (5 bases). Deletions cut 4 bases from V and 5 bases from J, with 14 bases between. CDR1 and CDR2 (germline): LGHNA, YSLEER. The CDR3 is made up of 15 amino acids. The CDR3 loop is CASSPRGAFNEKLFF. DNA of the CDR3: TGCGCCAGCAGCCCCCGAGGGGCTTTCAATGAAAAACTGTTTTTT.

This chain links TRBV29-1 with TRBJ2-5; TRBD1 might be the D (6 bases). Trimming removed 1 base at V and 1 base at J, with 10 bases between. This CDR3 comprises 14 residues. Germline V gene sequence: CDR1 SQVTM, CDR2 ANQGSEA. The CDR3 sequence is CSVEGLDSQETQYF. CDR3 bases: TGCAGCGTTGAAGGCCTGGACAGCCAAGAGACCCAGTACTTC.

J is TRBJ2-1 and V is TRBV5-1; 9 bases line up with TRBD2. CDR3 size: 17 residues. Unmatched junction bases numbered 5, after V lost 0 bases and J lost 1 base. CDR1 SGHRS and CDR2 YFSETQ come from the germline V gene. The CDR3 loop is CASSLGSAGGSYNEQFF. CDR3 DNA: TGCGCCAGCAGCTTGGGATCCGCGGGAGGGTCCTACAATGAGCAGTTCTTC.

The genes are TRBV5-1 and TRBJ2-1; D is tentatively TRBD1 or TRBD2 (6 bases each). The CDR3 spans 15 residues. Looked up from germline, CDR1 is SGHRS and CDR2 is YFSETQ. The germline V and J ends were trimmed by 2 bases and 0 bases, with 9 bases remaining between them. The CDR3 DNA reads TGCGCCAGCAGCTTACAGGGAGGCTCCTACAATGAGCAGTTCTTC. Residues: CASSLQGGSYNEQFF.

This clone has just one count. The rearrangement uses TRBV11-3 and TRBJ2-2; 10 positions agree with TRBD2. The germline gives CDR1 SGHNT, CDR2 YENEEA. Germline trimming cut 4 bases from V and 4 bases from J; bases unmatched to any gene: 15. The CDR3 totals 19 residues. CDR3 loop: CASSSEWVAGGSGTGELFF. CDR3 DNA sequence: TGTGCCAGCAGCTCGGAGTGGGTAGCGGGAGGATCTGGCACCGGGGAGCTGTTTTTT. Full variable domain (outside the CDR3, taken from reference TRBV11-3 and TRBJ2-2): EAGVVQSPRYKIIEKKQPVAFWCNPISGHNTLYWYLQNLGQGPELLIRYENEEAVDDSQLPKDRFSAERLKGVDSTLKIQPAELGDSAVYLCASSSEWVAGGSGTGELFFGEGSRLTVL.

The rearrangement links TRBV27 to TRBJ1-2, with 9 bases aligning to TRBD1. The length of the CDR3 is 15 residues. Trimming took 5 bases from V and 5 from J; bases not matched to a gene: 9. Germline CDR1 MNHEY, CDR2 SMNVEV (reference sequence). The DNA for the CDR3 is TGTGCCAGCAGTCTGATCCCGGGGACAGGGTATGGCTACACCTTC. This gives the protein CASSLIPGTGYGYTF.

The CDR3 DNA reads TGTGCCAGCAGCCTCGCTGGGATGCCTGAAGCTTTCTTT. Its translation: CASSLAGMPEAFF. The chain links TRBV6-6 to TRBJ1-1; the D is unclear. The CDR3 consists of 13 residues. Trimming shortened V by 6 bases and J by 6 bases, and 14 bases separated the two germline ends. Germline CDR1 and CDR2: MNHNY and SVGAGI (reference sequence).

The rearrangement joins TRBV5-4 to TRBJ2-5; D is perhaps TRBD2 (7 bases). Germline CDR1 SGHNT, CDR2 YYREEE (reference sequence). The CDR3 has 15 amino acids. V was clipped by 1 base and J by 2 bases, with 12 bases between them. The CDR3 sequence: CASSLTGRGQETQYF. CDR3 DNA: TGTGCCAGCAGCTTGACAGGGAGGGGGCAAGAGACCCAGTACTTC. Drawing the rest from reference TRBV5-4 and TRBJ2-5, the complete variable domain is ETGVTQSPTHLIKTRGQQVTLRCSSQSGHNTVSWYQQALGQGPQFIFQYYREEENGRGNFPPRFSGLQFPNYSSELNVNALELDDSALYLCASSLTGRGQETQYFGPGTRLLVL.

The chain links TRBV30 to TRBJ2-7, with TRBD1 identical over 7 bases. CDR1 is GTSNPN, CDR2 SVGIG, per germline (reference sequence). J was trimmed by 0 bases and V by 2 bases; bases with no gene match: 7. CDR3 size: 15 residues. In nucleotides, the CDR3 is TGTGCCTGGAGTCCAACAGGGGTTACCTCCTACGAGCAGTACTTC. Its protein product is CAWSPTGVTSYEQYF. Looking up the rest from reference TRBV30 and TRBJ2-7 gives the full variable domain: SQTIHQWPATLVQPVGSPLSLECTVEGTSNPNLYWYRQAAGRGLQLLFYSVGIGQISSEVPQNLSASRPQDRQFILSSKKLLLSDSGFYLCAWSPTGVTSYEQYFGPGTRLTVT.

This rearrangement joins TRBV2 to TRBJ1-5; D is ambiguous. V gave up 3 bases and J gave up 3 bases, with 9 bases separating them. This CDR3 is built from 14 residues. The germline gives CDR1 SNHLY, CDR2 FYNNEI. The DNA for the CDR3 is TGTGCCAGCAGTGAGCGAGGGAACAATCAGCCCCAGCATTTT. As protein: CASSERGNNQPQHF.

The chain couples TRBV14 to TRBJ2-2; perhaps TRBD1 as D (9 bases). The CDR3 totals 16 residues. Germline V lookup: CDR1 SGHDN, CDR2 FVKESK. V was cut by 4 bases and J by 7 bases, with 19 bases left in between. The CDR3: CASSLGRDREIGELFF. The CDR3 DNA is TGTGCCAGCAGCCTCGGGAGGGACAGGGAAATCGGGGAGCTGTTTTTT.

The chain is built from TRBV6-1 and TRBJ2-4, with 8 nucleotides matching TRBD1. Germline CDR1 reads MNHNS; CDR2 reads SASEGT. Germline trimming cut 4 bases from V and 4 bases from J; bases unmatched to any gene: 3. CDR3 length: 14 residues. CDR3 bases: TGTGCCAGCAGTGCGGGGACAGGTAAAAACATTCAGTACTTC. Its protein is CASSAGTGKNIQYF.

The V and J genes are TRBV11-1 and TRBJ2-6, with 11 positions matching TRBD2. With 2 bases clipped from V and 3 bases from J, the junction kept 9 bases outside the gene matches. Germline-derived CDR1 and CDR2 are SGHAT and FQDESV (reference sequence). This CDR3 contains 19 residues. CDR3 residues: CASSLFSLAGGYGANVLTF. CDR3 DNA: TGTGCCAGCAGCTTATTCAGCCTAGCGGGAGGATATGGGGCCAACGTCCTGACTTTC.

The chain carries TRBV25-1 and TRBJ2-7, with D hard to call. Per the germline V gene, CDR1 is MGHDK and CDR2 is SYGVNS. V gave up 1 base and J gave up 0 bases, with 7 bases separating them. The CDR3 has 14 residues. CDR3 amino acids: CASSESKLSYEQYF. Written as DNA, the CDR3 is TGTGCCAGCAGTGAATCGAAGCTCTCCTACGAGCAGTACTTC.

This clone was seen a few times. V is TRBV2 and J is TRBJ2-2, with D uncertain. CDR1 SNHLY and CDR2 FYNNEI come from the germline V gene. The length of the CDR3 is 14 residues. Trimming removed 6 bases from V and 3 bases from J, with 11 bases in between. The CDR3 nucleotides are TGTGCCAGCAGGGGATTCGTGGACACCGGGGAGCTGTTTTTT. Amino acid sequence: CASRGFVDTGELFF.

The chain employs TRBV6-5 and TRBJ1-2; possibly TRBD1 for D (6 bases). This CDR3 is 14 amino acids long. Trimming left V 2 bases short and J 7 bases short, with 14 bases between. Germline values: CDR1 MNHEY, CDR2 SVGAGI. CDR3 protein: CASSYIQGKGGYTF. The DNA for the CDR3 is TGTGCCAGCAGTTACATTCAGGGGAAAGGTGGCTACACCTTC.

V gene TRBV27 combines with J gene TRBJ1-5; D gene uncertain. Deletions cut 3 bases from V and 10 bases from J, with 13 bases between. CDR1 is MNHEY, CDR2 SMNVEV, per germline (reference sequence). The CDR3 is 13 residues long. Here the CDR3 reads CASSFSRFGPQHF. For the CDR3, the DNA is TGTGCCAGCAGTTTCTCCCGTTTCGGACCCCAGCATTTT.

This chain connects TRBV6-5 to TRBJ1-5; 10 nucleotides align to TRBD1. The CDR3 consists of 15 residues. Germline CDR1 is MNHEY and CDR2 is SVGAGI. V gave up 6 bases and J gave up 1 base; unmatched junction bases: 3. As DNA, the CDR3 is TGTGCCAGCAGCCGGACAGGGGGAAGCAATCAGCCCCAGCATTTT. It specifies CASSRTGGSNQPQHF.

On this clone itself: This same CDR3 is encoded by further DNA sequences in the sample. The genes are TRBV29-1 and TRBJ1-1, with D possibly TRBD1 on 5 matching bases. Germline V gene lookup returns CDR1 SQVTM and CDR2 ANQGSEA. V was trimmed by 6 bases and J by 1 base, leaving 9 bases between them. The CDR3 extends over 12 amino acids. The CDR3 loop reads CSVGRANTEAFF. CDR3 DNA: TGCAGCGTGGGACGGGCGAACACTGAAGCTTTCTTT.

J is TRBJ1-2 and V is TRBV5-8; tentative D call: TRBD1 (6 bases). This CDR3 is built from 16 residues. V shed 0 bases and J shed 5 bases, with 17 bases lying between them. Germline CDR1 SGHTS, CDR2 YDEGEE. The CDR3 here is CASSLEGTWGRYGYTF. For the CDR3, the DNA is TGTGCCAGCAGCTTGGAAGGGACATGGGGCAGATATGGCTACACCTTC.

This clone has a single count. The chain links TRBV6-1 to TRBJ1-2; TRBD1 aligns across 7 bases. The CDR3 totals 15 residues. J was trimmed by 3 bases and V by 6 bases; bases with no gene match: 10. CDR1 is MNHNS, CDR2 SASEGT, per germline. The CDR3 DNA follows: TGTGCCAGCAGAAAATCGACAGGGCTTGACTATGGCTACACCTTC. Protein product: CASRKSTGLDYGYTF.

The chain links TRBV5-4 to TRBJ1-2, with D unresolved. CDR3 size: 12 residues. Germline V gene data show CDR1 as SGHNT and CDR2 as YYREEE (reference sequence). Trimming cost V 3 bases and J 5 bases, with 8 bases left between them. This chain's CDR3 is CASSSGEYGYTF. For the CDR3, the DNA is TGTGCCAGCAGCTCAGGTGAATATGGCTACACCTTC.

The rearrangement uses TRBV7-2 and TRBJ1-2; 7 positions agree with TRBD1. There are 15 residues in the CDR3. V was pared by 1 base and J by 2 bases, with 4 bases of the junction left unmatched. Germline loops: CDR1 SGHTA, CDR2 FQGNSA. CDR3 amino acids: CASSLERGLNYGYTF. The CDR3, as DNA: TGTGCCAGCAGCTTAGAAAGGGGGCTAAACTATGGCTACACCTTC.

The V and J genes are TRBV10-3 and TRBJ2-6; 7 nucleotides agree with TRBD1. The CDR3 extends over 19 amino acids. V gave up 6 bases and J gave up 0 bases; unmatched junction bases: 14. Germline CDR1 is ENHRY and CDR2 is SYGVKD. CDR3: CAIRSGTDGFYSGANVLTF. Written as DNA, the CDR3 is TGTGCCATCAGATCCGGGACAGACGGTTTCTACTCTGGGGCCAACGTCCTGACTTTC.

The chain couples TRBV5-6 to TRBJ2-7; D is perhaps TRBD1 (5 bases). The CDR3 runs to 14 residues. In germline, CDR1 is SGHDT, CDR2 YYEEEE. Deletions cut 4 bases from V and 5 bases from J, with 16 bases between. This chain's CDR3 is CASSVGPTLNEQYF. The CDR3 coding sequence is TGTGCCAGCAGCGTGGGGCCCACGTTGAACGAGCAGTACTTC.

The V gene is TRBV5-1, the J gene TRBJ2-7; 9 bases are shared with TRBD1. The germline V gene encodes CDR1 SGHRS and CDR2 YFSETQ. CDR3 size: 15 residues. With V trimmed by 4 bases and J by 3 bases, 8 bases remained unmatched. CDR3 DNA sequence: TGCGCCAGCAGCATGATACCGGGACAGGGCTACGAGCAGTACTTC. Its protein is CASSMIPGQGYEQYF.

The rearrangement joins TRBV11-2 to TRBJ2-7; 8 bases align to TRBD2. Germline values: CDR1 SGHAT, CDR2 FQNNGV. The CDR3 covers 15 residues. V lost 5 bases, J lost 3 bases, and 9 bases stayed unmatched. Here the CDR3 DNA reads TGTGCCAGCAGCATAAGCGGGAGTAGAATCTACGAGCAGTACTTC. Translated, it gives CASSISGSRIYEQYF.

The gene calls are TRBV20-1 and TRBJ1-2, with a weak D call TRBD1 (5 bases). The germline V gene has CDR1 DFQATT and CDR2 SNEGSKA (reference sequence). The CDR3 runs 11 residues. The CDR3 DNA reads as TGCGCGGGTGGGGGTAACTATGGCTACACCTTC. The encoded protein is CAGGGNYGYTF.

The V call is TRBV7-2, the J call TRBJ2-1; D is undetermined. V shed 3 bases and J shed 7 bases, with 10 bases lying between them. Per germline, CDR1 SGHTA and CDR2 FQGNSA. This CDR3 has 13 amino acids. Here the CDR3 reads CASSFPSPNEQFF. The DNA of the CDR3 is TGTGCCAGCAGCTTTCCTTCCCCAAATGAGCAGTTCTTC. The whole variable domain, filled in from reference TRBV7-2 and TRBJ2-1, reads GAGVSQSPSNKVTEKGKDVELRCDPISGHTALYWYRQSLGQGLEFLIYFQGNSAPDKSGLPSDRFSAERTGGSVSTLTIQRTQQEDSAVYLCASSFPSPNEQFFGPGTRLTVL.

The rearrangement links TRBV7-9 to TRBJ1-2; 9 bases fit TRBD1. The CDR3 contains 17 residues. Germline V CDR1 and CDR2: SEHNR, FQNEAQ (reference sequence). V shed 4 bases, J shed 8 bases, and the junction held 17 bases outside the gene matches. The CDR3 here is CASSSSIETGGNVGYTF. CDR3 in DNA: TGTGCCAGCAGCTCGTCCATAGAGACAGGGGGTAACGTAGGCTACACCTTC.

The chain has TRBV5-6 and TRBJ2-5; perhaps TRBD2 as D (6 bases). Germline CDR1 reads SGHDT; CDR2 reads YYEEEE. Deletions cut 3 bases from V and 5 bases from J, with 20 bases between. CDR3 length: 16 residues. CDR3 nucleotide sequence: TGTGCCAGCAGCTCGGGGACGGTGGGAGGAATCGAGACCCAGTACTTC. Translated, it gives CASSSGTVGGIETQYF. The whole variable domain, remainder taken from reference TRBV5-6 and TRBJ2-5, is DAGVTQSPTHLIKTRGQQVTLRCSPKSGHDTVSWYQQALGQGPQFIFQYYEEEERQRGNFPDRFSGHQFPNYSSELNVNALLLGDSALYLCASSSGTVGGIETQYFGPGTRLLVL.